Below, 28 T cell receptor beta chains from the same sample are listed, as sequenced in a study of identifying expanded T cells in peripheral blood. Repertoires were generated with immunoSEQ multiplex PCR, while TCRdb's copy carries only in-frame clones and drops some. The profile shows 120,000 or so clones, around 84% of them singletons. The sequencing input was blood. These receptors were taken from a person aged 18-70 years in good health.

V is TRBV5-6 and J is TRBJ1-1; the D is unclear. Germline CDR1 reads SGHDT; CDR2 reads YYEEEE. The CDR3 is 17 residues long. Trimming removed 4 bases at V and 5 bases at J, with 24 bases between. The CDR3 loop is CASSPQLFQRMETEAFF. The CDR3 nucleotides read TGTGCCAGCAGCCCCCAGCTTTTTCAGAGAATGGAAACTGAAGCTTTCTTT.

This chain joins TRBV13 and TRBJ2-1, with D possibly TRBD1 on 8 matching bases. Trimming stripped 3 bases from V and 6 bases from J, with 15 bases between. CDR3 length equals 15 residues. In germline, CDR1 is PRHDT, CDR2 FYEKMQ (reference sequence). The CDR3 DNA sequence: TGTGCCAGCAGCTTCAACAGGGGGGGAAGCAATGAGCAGTTCTTC. This codes for CASSFNRGGSNEQFF.

The V and J genes are TRBV21-1 and TRBJ2-5. TRBV21-1 is flagged as a pseudogene. This CDR3 is 12 amino acids long. CDR3 amino acids: CASSKGGETQYF. As DNA, the CDR3 is TGTGCCAGCAGCAAAGGGGGGGAGACCCAGTACTTC.

This clone was seen a handful of times. The V call is TRBV7-7, the J call TRBJ2-5, with 7 bases that match TRBD1. After removal of 1 base from V and 2 bases from J, the junction contained 4 bases not matched to a gene. Germline CDR1 and CDR2: SSHAT and FNYEAQ (reference sequence). This CDR3 region has 15 residues. In nucleotides, the CDR3 is TGTGCCAGCAGCTTAGGGACAGGAGGTCAAGAGACCCAGTACTTC. This codes for CASSLGTGGQETQYF. The variable domain in full, completed from reference TRBV7-7 and TRBJ2-5, reads GAGVSQSPRYKVTKRGQDVTLRCDPISSHATLYWYQQALGQGPEFLTYFNYEAQPDKSGLPSDRFSAERPEGSISTLTIQRTEQRDSAMYRCASSLGTGGQETQYFGPGTRLLVL.

The chain combines TRBV5-1 with TRBJ1-1; D unclear. V dropped 0 bases and J dropped 2 bases, with 11 bases sitting between them. CDR3 length equals 15 residues. Germline V lookup: CDR1 SGHRS, CDR2 YFSETQ. The CDR3 spells CASSLGRISNTEAFF. CDR3 coding DNA: TGCGCCAGCAGCTTGGGGCGAATAAGCAACACTGAAGCTTTCTTT.

The chain recombines TRBV6-6 with TRBJ2-3; D uncertain. Germline loops: CDR1 MNHNY, CDR2 SVGAGI (reference sequence). V was cut by 2 bases and J by 2 bases, with 8 bases left in between. The CDR3 runs to 14 residues. Here the CDR3 reads CASSYGSVTDTQYF. CDR3 sequence (DNA): TGTGCCAGCAGTTACGGAAGCGTCACAGATACGCAGTATTTT.

The genes are TRBV6-1 and TRBJ2-1; 8 nucleotides align to TRBD2. Germline CDR1 and CDR2: MNHNS and SASEGT. J gave up 6 bases and V 1 base, and 5 bases lay outside the gene matches. The CDR3 runs to 15 residues. The CDR3 coding sequence is TGTGCCAGCAGTGAAGGCGCGGGGGGCTTCAATGAGCAGTTCTTC. Protein: CASSEGAGGFNEQFF.

This clone was counted between two and nine times. V usage is TRBV30 and J usage is TRBJ1-1, with TRBD1 matching 7 bases. Germline-derived CDR1 and CDR2 are GTSNPN and SVGIG (reference sequence). V dropped 1 base and J dropped 3; count of bases not matched to a gene: 2. The CDR3 totals 13 residues. The CDR3 is CAWSAGGDTEAFF. The CDR3 nucleotides read TGTGCCTGGAGTGCAGGGGGGGACACTGAAGCTTTCTTT.

The chain carries TRBV7-8 and TRBJ1-1, with D possibly TRBD1 on 5 matching bases. The CDR3 consists of 15 residues. The V end was cut by 1 base, the J end by 8 bases, with 17 bases between. The germline gives CDR1 SGHVS, CDR2 FQNEAQ. CDR3 DNA: TGTGCCAGCAGCTTAGATCTCCTGACAGCTCGGGAAGCTTTCTTT. Its protein product is CASSLDLLTAREAFF.

The chain joins TRBV5-6 to TRBJ1-2; TRBD1 matches 7 bases. V dropped 1 base and J dropped 8; count of bases not matched to a gene: 8. The germline V gene encodes CDR1 SGHDT and CDR2 YYEEEE. The CDR3 extends over 14 amino acids. The CDR3 protein is CASSLTRQGDGYTF. The CDR3 DNA sequence: TGTGCCAGCAGCTTGACCCGGCAGGGGGACGGCTACACCTTC.

J is TRBJ2-3 and V is TRBV29-1; D may be TRBD2 (7 bases). Germline assignment: CDR1 SQVTM and CDR2 ANQGSEA. This CDR3 spans 14 amino acids. Trimming shortened V by 7 bases and J by 1 base, and 15 bases separated the two germline ends. The CDR3 here is CSGARGAGTDTQYF. CDR3 in DNA: TGCAGCGGGGCTCGGGGGGCCGGCACAGATACGCAGTATTTT.

This rearrangement joins TRBV7-7 to TRBJ2-1; unclear D gene. Germline CDR1 reads SSHAT; CDR2 reads FNYEAQ (reference sequence). V dropped 5 bases and J dropped 3 bases, with 17 bases sitting between them. The CDR3 sequence is 16 residues long. The chain's CDR3 is CASSPGRLQDYNEQFF. Here the CDR3 DNA reads TGTGCCAGCAGCCCCGGACGACTTCAAGACTACAATGAGCAGTTCTTC.

This chain joins TRBV18 and TRBJ1-1, with D possibly being TRBD1 (5 bases). The CDR3 has 17 amino acids. V lost 4 bases to trimming and J lost 7 bases, with 25 bases between them. The germline V gene has CDR1 KGHSH and CDR2 LQKENI. The CDR3 reads CASSLTQRDLDDIEAFF. In DNA form, the CDR3 reads TGTGCCAGCTCACTGACTCAACGGGACTTAGACGACATTGAAGCTTTCTTT.

The CDR3: CASSPWTEKGGYTF. The CDR3 DNA reads as TGCGCCAGCAGCCCCTGGACGGAGAAGGGTGGCTACACCTTC. V and J are TRBV5-1 and TRBJ1-2; the D is unclear. The CDR3 has 14 residues. CDR1 and CDR2 (germline): SGHRS, YFSETQ. V lost 4 bases and J lost 7, with 17 bases in between. Together with reference TRBV5-1 and TRBJ1-2, the CDR3 gives the full variable domain: KAGVTQTPRYLIKTRGQQVTLSCSPISGHRSVSWYQQTPGQGLQFLFEYFSETQRNKGNFPGRFSGRQFSNSRSEMNVSTLELGDSALYLCASSPWTEKGGYTFGSGTRLTVV.

The chain employs TRBV19 and TRBJ2-6; D is uncertain. The germline gives CDR1 LNHDA, CDR2 SQIVND (reference sequence). Trimming took 9 bases from V and 0 from J, leaving 6 bases between them. This CDR3 has 13 residues. The CDR3 region is CASELSGANVLTF. As DNA, the CDR3 is TGTGCCAGCGAGCTCTCTGGGGCCAACGTCCTGACTTTC.

This chain uses TRBV5-1 with TRBJ1-2; TRBD1 is a possible D gene (5 bases). CDR3 length: 21 residues. Germline V gives CDR1 SGHRS, CDR2 YFSETQ. The germline V and J ends were trimmed by 1 base and 1 base, with 29 bases remaining between them. The CDR3 nucleotides are TGCGCCAGCAGCTTGACCTCTTACCTGCCGGGACGAATCCAGAATAACTATGGCTACACCTTC. Its translation: CASSLTSYLPGRIQNNYGYTF.

V and J are TRBV6-1 and TRBJ2-6, with a tentative D call TRBD1 (5 bases). The CDR3 runs 17 residues. V lost 4 bases and J lost 4, with 17 bases in between. Germline CDR1 MNHNS, CDR2 SASEGT. CDR3 nucleotides: TGTGCCAGCAGTGTTAGGACACCCGTTCCAGGGGCCAACGTCCTGACTTTC. Translating gives CASSVRTPVPGANVLTF.

The chain couples TRBV27 to TRBJ2-7, with D uncertain. Germline CDR1 MNHEY, CDR2 SMNVEV (reference sequence). This CDR3 contains 13 residues. The V gene lost 5 bases and the J gene lost 2 bases, with 10 bases spanning the gap. CDR3 amino acids: CASSTGFPYEQYF. CDR3 bases: TGTGCCAGCAGTACCGGGTTTCCCTACGAGCAGTACTTC.

This chain connects TRBV13 to TRBJ2-7; D ambiguous. Trimming removed 4 bases at V and 2 bases at J, with 12 bases between. Germline V gives CDR1 PRHDT, CDR2 FYEKMQ (reference sequence). The CDR3 runs 14 residues. The CDR3 reads CASSSRVYPYEQYF. The DNA of the CDR3 is TGTGCCAGCAGCTCCCGGGTATACCCCTACGAGCAGTACTTC.

This clone was counted only a few times. This sequence joins TRBV27 and TRBJ1-2; weak D call: TRBD1 (6 bases). The CDR3 has 13 amino acids. CDR1 MNHEY and CDR2 SMNVEV come from the germline V gene (reference sequence). V dropped 8 bases and J dropped 8 bases, with 18 bases sitting between them. CDR3: CASGWGRGSGYTF. In DNA, the CDR3 is TGTGCCAGCGGTTGGGGCAGGGGTAGCGGCTACACCTTC.

This sequence joins TRBV6-5 and TRBJ1-1; 7 bases line up with TRBD1. Germline CDR1 is MNHEY and CDR2 is SVGAGI. The CDR3 has 12 amino acids. V lost 6 bases to trimming and J lost 9 bases; unmatched junction nucleotides: 7. This CDR3 is CASRSGTEKAFF. The CDR3 DNA reads as TGTGCCAGCAGGTCAGGGACAGAAAAAGCTTTCTTT.

This chain uses TRBV11-2 with TRBJ2-6; 8 bases are a match to TRBD2. The CDR3 loop spans 18 amino acids. V lost 2 bases to trimming and J lost 1 base; unmatched junction nucleotides: 7. The germline CDR1 and CDR2 sequences are SGHAT and FQNNGV. CDR3 in DNA: TGTGCCAGCAGCTTACCAGCGGGGGCCCCTTCTGGGGCCAACGTCCTGACTTTC. Its translation is CASSLPAGAPSGANVLTF.

The chain recombines TRBV6-4 with TRBJ2-1; a possible D gene is TRBD1 (7 bases). The germline V and J ends were trimmed by 8 bases and 5 bases, with 10 bases remaining between them. Looked up from germline, CDR1 is MRHNA and CDR2 is SNTAGT. This CDR3 contains 12 residues. This CDR3 is CASSRGDNEQFF. CDR3 sequence (DNA): TGTGCCAGCTCCAGGGGGGACAATGAGCAGTTCTTC.

This chain connects TRBV19 to TRBJ1-2; possibly TRBD1 for D (5 bases). Trimming stripped 3 bases from V and 6 bases from J, with 11 bases between. The CDR3 totals 13 residues. From germline, CDR1 is LNHDA and CDR2 SQIVND (reference sequence). The CDR3 spells CASSIGRVNGYTF. CDR3 nucleotide sequence: TGTGCCAGTAGTATCGGCAGGGTAAATGGCTACACCTTC.

The rearrangement uses TRBV19 and TRBJ1-6, with 8 bases aligning to TRBD1. The CDR3 has 14 residues. CDR1 LNHDA and CDR2 SQIVND come from the germline V gene (reference sequence). The junction had 4 bases not matched to a gene; V was cut back by 5 bases and J by 7 bases. CDR3 loop: CASSSTGENSPLHF. DNA of the CDR3: TGTGCCAGTAGTTCGACAGGGGAGAATTCACCCCTCCACTTT.

The chain recombines TRBV5-1 with TRBJ2-4; 7 positions match TRBD2. Unmatched junction bases numbered 3, after V lost 3 bases and J lost 3 bases. The CDR3 has 14 amino acids. Germline V gives CDR1 SGHRS, CDR2 YFSETQ. The chain's CDR3 is CASSSGEGKNIQYF. DNA of the CDR3: TGCGCCAGCAGCTCGGGGGAGGGCAAAAACATTCAGTACTTC.

V usage is TRBV6-6 and J usage is TRBJ2-7, with D maybe TRBD1 (6 bases). Germline V gives CDR1 MNHNY, CDR2 SVGAGI (reference sequence). The CDR3 covers 12 residues. Trimming shortened V by 7 bases and J by 11 bases, and 18 bases separated the two germline ends. The CDR3 loop reads CASTGRGTREYF. CDR3 DNA sequence: TGTGCCAGCACGGGAAGAGGGACAAGGGAGTACTTC.

This clone came up a few times. The J gene is TRBJ2-7, the V gene TRBV18; tentative D call: TRBD2 (7 bases). CDR1 and CDR2 (germline): KGHSH, LQKENI. The length of the CDR3 is 17 residues. V was cut by 2 bases and J by 2 bases, with 19 bases left in between. The CDR3 protein is CASSPGPRGARAYEQYF. As DNA, the CDR3 is TGTGCCAGCTCACCAGGCCCCCGGGGGGCGCGGGCCTACGAGCAGTACTTC.